These 4 T cell receptor beta chains share one sample of origin, sequenced in a study of blood T cell repertoires in COVID-19. Method: immunoSEQ multiplex PCR; TCRdb's copy keeps in-frame clones and lacks some. The table lists about 260,000 clones, 87% of them singletons. The source material was peripheral blood. These receptors were obtained from a woman aged 45-65 years with acute or convalescent COVID-19.

J is TRBJ1-3 and V is TRBV11-3; D gene unclear. The V gene lost 4 bases and the J gene lost 4 bases, with 8 bases spanning the gap. The CDR3 spans 13 residues. Looked up from germline, CDR1 is SGHNT and CDR2 is YENEEA. CDR3 sequence: CASSSRVGNTIYF. The DNA for the CDR3 is TGTGCCAGCAGCTCCCGGGTGGGAAACACCATATATTTT.

The chain couples TRBV27 to TRBJ1-5; D possibly corresponds to TRBD1 (6 bases). The CDR3 is 14 residues long. The germline V and J ends were trimmed by 3 bases and 7 bases, with 13 bases remaining between them. From germline, CDR1 is MNHEY and CDR2 SMNVEV (reference sequence). DNA of the CDR3: TGTGCCAGCAGTTTGTTACAGGGTAGCCAGCCCCAGCATTTT. Amino acids: CASSLLQGSQPQHF.

This chain links TRBV5-8 with TRBJ1-4; D is perhaps TRBD1 (6 bases). The CDR3 totals 14 residues. Between the trimmed V and J ends, which lost 4 bases and 8 bases, there was a span of 15 bases. CDR1 and CDR2 from the germline V gene are SGHTS and YDEGEE. The CDR3 region has the DNA TGTGCCAGCAGCCCGACAGGTTTACAAGAAAAACTGTTTTTT. This translates into CASSPTGLQEKLFF.

This chain connects TRBV27 to TRBJ1-1; D not certain. Trimming cost V 6 bases and J 4 bases, with 18 bases left between them. Per germline, CDR1 MNHEY and CDR2 SMNVEV (reference sequence). The CDR3 consists of 15 residues. CDR3 protein: CASSLPGPAGTEAFF. CDR3 DNA: TGTGCCAGCAGCTTACCCGGACCAGCGGGCACTGAAGCTTTCTTT.